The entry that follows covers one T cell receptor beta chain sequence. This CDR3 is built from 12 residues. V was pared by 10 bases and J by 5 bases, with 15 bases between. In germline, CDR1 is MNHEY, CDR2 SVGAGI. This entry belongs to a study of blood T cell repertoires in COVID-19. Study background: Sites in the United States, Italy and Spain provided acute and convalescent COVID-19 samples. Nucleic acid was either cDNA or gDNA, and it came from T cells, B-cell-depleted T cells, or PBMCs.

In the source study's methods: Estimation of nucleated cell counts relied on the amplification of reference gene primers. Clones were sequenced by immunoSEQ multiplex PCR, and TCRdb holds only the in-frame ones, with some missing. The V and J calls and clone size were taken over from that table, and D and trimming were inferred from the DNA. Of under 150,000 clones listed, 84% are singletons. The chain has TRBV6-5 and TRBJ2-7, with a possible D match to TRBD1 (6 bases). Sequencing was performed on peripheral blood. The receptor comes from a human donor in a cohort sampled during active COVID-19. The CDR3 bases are TGTGCCACATCCGACAGGACCAACGAGCAGTACTTC. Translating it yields CATSDRTNEQYF.